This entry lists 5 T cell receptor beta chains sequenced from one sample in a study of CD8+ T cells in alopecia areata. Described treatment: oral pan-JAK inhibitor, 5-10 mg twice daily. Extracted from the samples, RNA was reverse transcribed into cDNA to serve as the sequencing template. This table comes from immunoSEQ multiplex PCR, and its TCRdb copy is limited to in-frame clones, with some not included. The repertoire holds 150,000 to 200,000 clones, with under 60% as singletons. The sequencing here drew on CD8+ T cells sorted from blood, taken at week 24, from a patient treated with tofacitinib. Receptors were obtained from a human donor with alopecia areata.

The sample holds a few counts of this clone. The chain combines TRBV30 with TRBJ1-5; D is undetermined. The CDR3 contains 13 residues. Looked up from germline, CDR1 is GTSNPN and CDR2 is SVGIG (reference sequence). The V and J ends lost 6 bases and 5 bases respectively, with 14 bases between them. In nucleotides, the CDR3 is TGTGCCTGCCAACAAGGGTTCGATCAGCCCCAGCATTTT. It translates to CACQQGFDQPQHF. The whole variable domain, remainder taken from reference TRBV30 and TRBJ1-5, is SQTIHQWPATLVQPVGSPLSLECTVEGTSNPNLYWYRQAAGRGLQLLFYSVGIGQISSEVPQNLSASRPQDRQFILSSKKLLLSDSGFYLCACQQGFDQPQHFGDGTRLSIL.

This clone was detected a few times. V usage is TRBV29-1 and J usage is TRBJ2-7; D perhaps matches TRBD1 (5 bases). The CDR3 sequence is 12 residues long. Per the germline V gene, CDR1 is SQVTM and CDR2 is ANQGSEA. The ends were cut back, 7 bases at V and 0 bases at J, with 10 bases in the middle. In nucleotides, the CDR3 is TGCAGCGCCTGGGGCCTCTCCTACGAGCAGTACTTC. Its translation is CSAWGLSYEQYF.

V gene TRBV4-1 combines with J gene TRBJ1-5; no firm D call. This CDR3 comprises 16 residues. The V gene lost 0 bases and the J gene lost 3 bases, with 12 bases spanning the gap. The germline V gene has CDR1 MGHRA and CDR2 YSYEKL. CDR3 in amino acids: CASSQESGRNNQPQHF. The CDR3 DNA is TGCGCCAGCAGCCAAGAGAGTGGCAGGAACAATCAGCCCCAGCATTTT.

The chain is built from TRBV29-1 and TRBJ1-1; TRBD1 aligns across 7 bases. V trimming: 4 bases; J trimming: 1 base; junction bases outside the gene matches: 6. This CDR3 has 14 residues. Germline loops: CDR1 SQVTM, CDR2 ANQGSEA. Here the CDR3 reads CSVGRTGKNTEAFF. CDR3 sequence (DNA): TGCAGCGTTGGGCGGACAGGAAAGAACACTGAAGCTTTCTTT. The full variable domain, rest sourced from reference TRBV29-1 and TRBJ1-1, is SAVISQKPSRDICQRGTSLTIQCQVDSQVTMMFWYRQQPGQSLTLIATANQGSEATYESGFVIDKFPISRPNLTFSTLTVSNMSPEDSSIYLCSVGRTGKNTEAFFGQGTRLTVV.

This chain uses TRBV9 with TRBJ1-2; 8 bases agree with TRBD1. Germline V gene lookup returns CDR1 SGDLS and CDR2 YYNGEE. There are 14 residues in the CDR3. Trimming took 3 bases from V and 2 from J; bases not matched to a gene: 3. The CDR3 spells CASSETGANYGYTF. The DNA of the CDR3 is TGTGCCAGCAGCGAGACAGGGGCCAACTATGGCTACACCTTC.